Below are 23 T cell receptor beta chains sequenced from a single sample in a study of blood T cell repertoires in COVID-19. Here immunoSEQ multiplex PCR was the method, and the copy in TCRdb shows in-frame clones only, minus some. The sample includes under 500,000 clones, roughly 85% of them seen just once. Sequencing was done on a sample of PBMCs or T cells enriched from blood (not recorded which). These receptors were collected from a young woman with acute COVID-19.

This chain links TRBV7-2 with TRBJ1-1, with no clear D. CDR1 and CDR2 (germline): SGHTA, FQGNSA. V was clipped by 2 bases and J by 5 bases, with 12 bases between them. This CDR3 spans 14 amino acids. In DNA, the CDR3 is TGTGCCAGCAGCTTAAATGGCGGGAGGACTGAAGCTTTCTTT. It specifies CASSLNGGRTEAFF.

The chain is built from TRBV12-5 and TRBJ1-1; TRBD1 is a possible D gene (6 bases). The CDR3 is 14 residues long. Trimming took off 8 bases at V and 3 bases at J, with 16 bases between the two ends. CDR1 is LGHNT and CDR2 is FRNRAP in the germline V gene. CDR3 nucleotides: TGTGCTAGTTCCTTCGGGGGGGCGGACACTGAAGCTTTCTTT. Translation gives CASSFGGADTEAFF.

V gene TRBV18 combines with J gene TRBJ2-5; 7 bases are shared with TRBD1. V lost 3 bases and J lost 1; bases outside the gene matches: 2. Germline V gives CDR1 KGHSH, CDR2 LQKENI. The CDR3 loop spans 14 amino acids. The CDR3: CASSPGQIQETQYF. The CDR3 DNA reads TGTGCCAGCTCACCGGGACAGATCCAAGAGACCCAGTACTTC.

This clone came up once. This chain uses TRBV6-6 with TRBJ2-7, with TRBD1 matching over 11 bases. The V gene end was trimmed by 4 bases and the J gene end by 7 bases; junction bases not matched to a gene: 9. The germline V gene encodes CDR1 MNHNY and CDR2 SVGAGI (reference sequence). The CDR3 extends over 15 amino acids. CDR3 bases: TGTGCCAGCAGTTTATTTGGACAGGGGGCCGGGGAGCAGTACTTC. Translation gives CASSLFGQGAGEQYF.

This chain connects TRBV19 to TRBJ1-2; 8 nucleotides line up with TRBD1. The CDR3 is 14 residues long. Germline trimming cut 3 bases from V and 6 bases from J; bases unmatched to any gene: 6. Germline CDR1 is LNHDA and CDR2 is SQIVND (reference sequence). CDR3 region: CASSMVRGRNGYTF. The CDR3 coding sequence is TGTGCCAGTAGTATGGTCAGGGGGCGGAATGGCTACACCTTC.

Comment on this clone: Within the sample, other DNA sequences also encode this same CDR3. This chain connects TRBV2 to TRBJ1-5; D remains ambiguous. Germline loops: CDR1 SNHLY, CDR2 FYNNEI. V lost 6 bases to trimming and J lost 0 bases, with 6 bases between them. The CDR3 runs to 13 residues. CDR3 sequence (DNA): TGTGCCAGCAGAGGAGATAGCAATCAGCCCCAGCATTTT. Translating it yields CASRGDSNQPQHF.

The chain is built from TRBV4-1 and TRBJ2-7; 10 nucleotides align to TRBD2. This CDR3 region has 15 residues. Germline CDR1 MGHRA, CDR2 YSYEKL. V was pared by 6 bases and J by 3 bases, with 8 bases of the junction left unmatched. This chain's CDR3 is CASRRTSGERYEQYF. For the CDR3, the DNA is TGCGCCAGCAGGAGGACTAGCGGAGAGCGCTACGAGCAGTACTTC.

CDR3 loop: CASSLGGGSEKLFF. The CDR3, as DNA: TGTGCCAGCAGTTTAGGTGGAGGTTCTGAAAAACTGTTTTTT. This rearrangement joins TRBV28 to TRBJ1-4; no clear D. Trimming removed 2 bases at V and 7 bases at J, with 11 bases between. CDR1 and CDR2 from the germline V gene are MDHEN and SYDVKM. The CDR3 extends over 14 amino acids.

V gene TRBV7-9 combines with J gene TRBJ1-2; D may be TRBD1 (5 bases). The CDR3 extends over 13 amino acids. Germline V gives CDR1 SEHNR, CDR2 FQNEAQ (reference sequence). Trimming pared 4 bases from V and 5 bases from J, leaving 11 bases between. CDR3 amino acids: CASSSDQGYGYTF. CDR3 nucleotide sequence: TGTGCCAGCAGCTCAGACCAGGGATATGGCTACACCTTC.

V and J are TRBV27 and TRBJ2-5; 9 bases are a match to TRBD2. V gave up 2 bases and J gave up 5 bases; unmatched junction bases: 6. The germline V gene has CDR1 MNHEY and CDR2 SMNVEV (reference sequence). The CDR3 contains 15 residues. The CDR3 DNA sequence: TGTGCCAGCAGTTTAGGAATAGCGGGAGTGGAGACCCAGTACTTC. Protein sequence: CASSLGIAGVETQYF.

V gene TRBV12-3 or TRBV12-4 combines with J gene TRBJ1-5; TRBD1 matches 7 bases. V was clipped by 6 bases and J by 8 bases; unmatched bases: 7. The CDR3 runs 13 residues. CDR3 amino acids: CASRGDSAEPQHF. CDR3 DNA: TGTGCCAGCAGGGGGGACAGTGCGGAGCCCCAGCATTTT.

The chain has TRBV9 and TRBJ1-3, with D unresolved. This CDR3 has 15 residues. Germline CDR1 reads SGDLS; CDR2 reads YYNGEE. With 3 bases removed from V and 0 bases from J, the gap between germline ends came to 10 bases. CDR3 sequence (DNA): TGTGCCAGCAGCGCCAGCGGAAGCTCTGGAAACACCATATATTTT. Its protein is CASSASGSSGNTIYF. Together with reference TRBV9 and TRBJ1-3, the CDR3 gives the full variable domain: DSGVTQTPKHLITATGQRVTLRCSPRSGDLSVYWYQQSLDQGLQFLIQYYNGEERAKGNILERFSAQQFPDLHSELNLSSLELGDSALYFCASSASGSSGNTIYFGEGSWLTVV.

The V call is TRBV11-2, the J call TRBJ1-6, with D maybe TRBD1 (5 bases). The CDR3 totals 15 residues. V was clipped by 2 bases and J by 7 bases, with 12 bases between them. Germline V CDR1 and CDR2: SGHAT, FQNNGV. The CDR3, as DNA: TGTGCCAGCAGCTTAAGGGGCCGGGGGAATTCACCCCTCCACTTT. Its protein is CASSLRGRGNSPLHF.

Points on this clone: Compared with germline, one end of the junction differs, possibly owing to a read error. V gene TRBV9 combines with J gene TRBJ1-4, with 9 nucleotides matching TRBD1. The germline CDR1 and CDR2 sequences are SGDLS and YYNGEE. The CDR3 is made up of 15 amino acids. The CDR3: CASSAGDRASERLFF. CDR3 DNA sequence: TGTGCCAGCAGCGCCGGGGACAGGGCCTCGGAAAGACTGTTTTTT.

This chain joins TRBV6-2 or TRBV6-3 and TRBJ1-1; D call uncertain. Germline lookup yields CDR1 MNHEY and CDR2 SVGEGT. The CDR3 extends over 13 amino acids. The ends were cut back, 2 bases at V and 5 bases at J, with 9 bases in the middle. DNA of the CDR3: TGTGCCAGCAGTTACGTCAGGCCGACTGAAGCTTTCTTT. Amino acid sequence: CASSYVRPTEAFF.

This clone showed up just a few times. This chain joins TRBV25-1 and TRBJ1-5; perhaps TRBD1 as D (6 bases). Germline CDR1 reads MGHDK; CDR2 reads SYGVNS. This CDR3 is 16 amino acids long. V gave up 0 bases and J gave up 3 bases, with 12 bases separating them. The CDR3 DNA follows: TGTGCCAGCAGTGAATATCCCCGGGACAACAATCAGCCCCAGCATTTT. Protein: CASSEYPRDNNQPQHF.

This clone has just a few counts. V is TRBV12-3 or TRBV12-4 and J is TRBJ1-1; 9 positions match TRBD1. This CDR3 is 13 amino acids long. The ends lost 6 bases at V and 1 base at J; junction bases unmatched: 0. The CDR3 nucleotides read TGTGCCAGCAGACAGGGGGCGAACACTGAAGCTTTCTTT. Its translation is CASRQGANTEAFF.

This chain connects TRBV3-1 (or the pseudogene TRBV3-2) to TRBJ2-5; D unresolved. Trimming removed 1 base at V and 4 bases at J, with 7 bases between. Germline CDR1 and CDR2: LGHDT and YNNKEL (reference sequence). The CDR3 loop spans 13 amino acids. CDR3 in amino acids: CASSQGPRETQYF. The CDR3 DNA follows: TGTGCCAGCAGCCAAGGGCCTAGAGAGACCCAGTACTTC.

The chain joins TRBV28 to TRBJ1-5; D might be TRBD1 (5 bases). Per germline, CDR1 MDHEN and CDR2 SYDVKM. V was clipped by 7 bases and J by 7 bases, with 14 bases between them. The CDR3 totals 13 residues. CDR3 amino acids: CASNRQYYQPQHF. Here the CDR3 DNA reads TGTGCCAGCAATCGACAGTATTACCAGCCCCAGCATTTT.

This clone was picked up one time. The genes are TRBV28 and TRBJ1-3; unclear D gene. The CDR3 covers 12 residues. V was clipped by 8 bases and J by 0 bases, with 5 bases between them. Germline V gene lookup returns CDR1 MDHEN and CDR2 SYDVKM. DNA of the CDR3: TGTGCCAGCCGGGGCTCTGGAAACACCATATATTTT. It translates to CASRGSGNTIYF.

The chain employs TRBV5-1 and TRBJ1-3; D perhaps matches TRBD1 (5 bases). The ends were cut back, 1 base at V and 1 base at J, with 12 bases in the middle. Germline V gives CDR1 SGHRS, CDR2 YFSETQ. The CDR3 is 16 amino acids. CDR3 coding DNA: TGCGCCAGCAGCTTGAGCCGACAGTCGTCTGGAAACACCATATATTTT. This sequence encodes CASSLSRQSSGNTIYF.

This rearrangement joins TRBV5-1 to TRBJ1-1; tentative D call: TRBD1 (6 bases). The V gene lost 4 bases and the J gene lost 0 bases, with 13 bases spanning the gap. Germline V gives CDR1 SGHRS, CDR2 YFSETQ. CDR3 length: 15 residues. CDR3 sequence reads: CASSLGAVMNTEAFF. CDR3 nucleotide sequence: TGCGCCAGCAGCCTGGGGGCAGTTATGAACACTGAAGCTTTCTTT.

The V call is TRBV6-2 or TRBV6-3, the J call TRBJ2-5; perhaps TRBD2 as D (6 bases). V was trimmed by 5 bases and J by 13 bases, leaving 14 bases between them. This CDR3 is built from 11 residues. Germline CDR1 reads MNHEY; CDR2 reads SVGEGT. The CDR3 sequence: CASSHPGLPYF. CDR3 nucleotides: TGTGCCAGCAGTCATCCGGGACTTCCGTACTTC.